The T cell receptor beta chain described here comes from a study of blood T cell repertoires in COVID-19 (dated by TCRdb to the early 2020s). Context from the whole study: Samples covering the acute and convalescent phases of COVID-19 were provided by collaborators in the United States, Italy and Spain. The prospective study material was composed of cDNA or gDNA derived from T cells, B-cell-depleted T cells, or PBMCs. The dataset comprised deeply sampled blood TCRbeta repertoires from subjects exposed to, actively infected with, or recovered from COVID-19. A freely available public database, intended as a resource for researchers studying the immune response to SARS-CoV-2, is where the repertoires were released. The samples were drawn from two sources: the first 160 participants of the ongoing ImmuneRACE study, and 1,200 or so subjects contributed by 6 global collaborators. Nearly every sample came with metadata listing a de-identified subject ID, COVID-19 status, age in years and sex. Where available, HLA class I and class II types were taken from metadata supplied by the sample provider and were not determined by assay-based typing.

At one collaborating source in Seattle, patients were enrolled during active infection and were followed longitudinally through the course of disease. Each collaborating institution followed its own protocols to collect whole blood in K2EDTA tubes. Collaborator samples were shipped for TCRbeta analysis as frozen whole blood, isolated PBMCs, or DNA extracted from either sample type. The immunoSEQ Assay, a bias-controlled multiplex PCR, was used to amplify TCRbeta CDR3 regions from genomic DNA. For the original study's pipeline: Nucleated cell counts per sample were estimated from amplification of reference gene primers within the assay. To quantify the absolute abundance of each unique TCRbeta CDR3 rearrangement, sequence reads were collapsed and filtered. For each sample, productive Simpson clonality was calculated as the square root of Simpson's diversity index over productive rearrangements. This immuneACCESS table, as held by TCRdb, lists in-frame sequences with V and J called but not all clones. Of the missing ones, under half trace to an unresolved V gene in checked studies; the others have no known cause. From that table come the V and J calls and clone size; the DNA was used to work out D and trimming. The sample table lists about 160,000 clones, about 85% of them with a count of one. Clones ranked in the top ten supply 7.5% to 8.5% of the sample.

Results the study describes overall, beyond this receptor: The quantity of clinical and demographic metadata differed by source and by participant and was supplied without curation.

Comments on this clone: Its binding antigen is unknown. Qualities for individual bases were not recorded, and no much larger clone is one base off.

Trimming costs V 1 base and J 1 base, and their ends lie 23 bases apart. Including the terminal cysteine and phenylalanine, the CDR3 comprises 20 residues. Only the CDR3 DNA stays, 60 bases, in frame from base 1. As encoded in the germline V gene, CDR1 is MGHRA while CDR2 is YSYEKL. The rearrangement combines TRBV4-1 with TRBJ2-1, with a tentative D gene TRBD2 over 7 matching bases. The sequence derives from a woman aged 60-75 years with COVID-19, enrolled during active disease. Material: peripheral blood. The DNA is as follows: TGCGCCAGCAGCCAAGTTTTCCTAGCGGACAGATTAGGGTCCTACAATGAGCAGTTCTTC. Its amino acids are CASSQVFLADRLGSYNEQFF.